The rows below give T cell receptor beta chains drawn from one sample of a study of cytomegalovirus exposure and HLA in healthy donors. Assay: immunoSEQ multiplex PCR; the TCRdb copy retains only in-frame clones and omits some. Of about 180,000 clones listed, more than 75% are singletons. The sequenced sample was PBMCs. These receptors all come from a woman younger than 45 in good health and CMV-seropositive. Both conserved end residues are part of each CDR3. The order of the fields is D gene, clone size, V gene, J gene, CDR3 protein, CDR3 DNA. A D gene is named only where the DNA matches it firmly. Size is omitted from some rows. Given values are once, few, many or a class for expanded clones.

TRBD1	NA	TRBV5-1	TRBJ1-5	CASSWGTGDQPQHF	TGCGCCAGCAGCTGGGGGACAGGGGATCAGCCCCAGCATTTT
TRBD1	NA	TRBV2	TRBJ2-1	CASTPDRVHNEQFF	TGTGCCAGCACCCCCGACAGGGTACACAATGAGCAGTTCTTC
TRBD2	NA	TRBV6-6	TRBJ2-7	CASRLGLAGGNEQYF	TGTGCCAGCAGGCTCGGACTAGCGGGGGGGAACGAGCAGTATTTC
NA	NA	TRBV28	TRBJ1-2	CASGVSIRGYTF	TGTGCCAGCGGAGTTTCGATCCGTGGCTACACCTTC
TRBD2	NA	TRBV7-2	TRBJ2-3	CASSEQLAGVTDTQYF	TGTGCCAGCAGCGAGCAACTAGCGGGGGTCACAGATACGCAGTATTTT
NA	few	TRBV4-2	TRBJ1-6	CASSQSLHSPLHF	TGTGCCAGCAGCCAATCCCTCCATTCACCCCTCCACTTT
TRBD1	NA	TRBV6-1	TRBJ2-7	CDSSEERLWTGAYEQYF	TGTGACAGCAGTGAAGAGAGGCTTTGGACAGGGGCCTACGAGCAGTACTTC
TRBD1	NA	TRBV28	TRBJ2-7	CASSSPGQGVPEQYF	TGTGCCAGCAGTTCTCCGGGACAGGGGGTACCGGAGCAGTACTTC
NA	NA	TRBV11-3	TRBJ2-5	CASSHRRRESGETQYF	TGTGCCAGCAGCCATCGGCGGAGGGAGTCGGGGGAGACCCAGTACTTC
TRBD1	NA	TRBV9	TRBJ2-1	CASSGRQGPKNEQFF	TGTGCCAGCAGCGGCAGACAGGGTCCTAAGAATGAGCAGTTCTTC
TRBD2	NA	TRBV4-3	TRBJ2-5	CASSQETSVGETQYF	TGCGCCAGCAGCCAAGAAACTAGCGTTGGGGAGACCCAGTACTTC
TRBD1	few	TRBV28	TRBJ1-4	CASSFGQGREKLFF	TGTGCCAGCAGTTTTGGACAGGGTCGGGAAAAACTGTTTTTT
TRBD1	NA	TRBV6-1	TRBJ2-7	CATRGGQGTSYEQYF	TGTGCCACCCGGGGGGGACAGGGGACCTCCTACGAGCAGTACTTC
NA	few	TRBV5-1	TRBJ2-2	CASSLTGENTGELFF	TGCGCCAGCAGCTTGACCGGGGAGAACACCGGGGAGCTGTTTTTT
NA	NA	TRBV7-8	TRBJ1-4	CASSLDYRTTNEKLFF	TGTGCCAGCAGCTTAGATTACAGGACCACTAATGAAAAACTGTTTTTT
TRBD1	NA	TRBV7-6	TRBJ2-7	CASSSRPTGTAIYEQYF	TGTGCCAGCAGCTCTCGTCCGACCGGGACAGCGATATATGAGCAGTACTTC
NA	NA	TRBV20-1	TRBJ1-2	CSASQGGGYTF	TGCAGTGCTAGTCAGGGAGGTGGCTACACCTTC
NA	NA	TRBV7-2	TRBJ2-5	CASSGGETQYF	TGTGCCAGCAGTGGAGGGGAGACCCAGTACTTC
TRBD1	NA	TRBV4-3	TRBJ2-6	CASSQPDRAAGANVLTF	TGCGCCAGCAGCCAACCGGACAGGGCTGCCGGGGCCAACGTCCTGACTTTC
NA	few	TRBV30	TRBJ2-5	CAWSRGVETQYF	TGTGCCTGGAGTAGGGGTGTTGAGACCCAGTACTTC
NA	NA	TRBV7-9	TRBJ2-7	CASSLVGRVGYEQYF	TGTGCCAGCAGCTTAGTTGGCAGGGTGGGGTACGAGCAGTACTTC
TRBD2	NA	TRBV13	TRBJ2-2	CASSFTSGGATGELFF	TGTGCCAGCAGCTTTACTAGCGGGGGGGCGACCGGGGAGCTGTTTTTT
TRBD1	once	TRBV28	TRBJ2-7	CASRSDRGRASPYEQYF	TGTGCCAGCAGATCGGACAGGGGGCGCGCCTCCCCCTACGAGCAGTACTTC
NA	NA	TRBV6-1	TRBJ2-7	CASSELTSPHEQYF	TGTGCCAGCAGTGAACTCACTAGCCCCCACGAGCAGTACTTC
TRBD1	NA	TRBV4-1	TRBJ2-2	CASSHRTGAGAGELFF	TGCGCCAGCAGCCATCGAACAGGGGCTGGCGCCGGGGAGCTGTTTTTT
TRBD1	NA	TRBV7-2	TRBJ2-7	CASSLAGTGTYEQYF	TGTGCCAGCAGCTTAGCGGGGACAGGTACCTACGAGCAGTACTTC
NA	NA	TRBV19	TRBJ1-2	CASSIDRMGYGYTF	TGTGCCAGTAGTATTGACAGGATGGGCTATGGCTACACCTTC
NA	NA	TRBV5-6	TRBJ2-7	CASSSGFSYEQYF	TGTGCCAGCAGCTCGGGTTTCTCCTACGAGCAGTACTTC
NA	NA	TRBV6-5	TRBJ2-2	CASSSENTGELFF	TGTGCCAGCAGCTCAGAAAACACCGGGGAGCTGTTTTTT
TRBD1	few	TRBV28	TRBJ1-3	CASSLPGQGKGNTIYF	TGTGCCAGCAGTTTACCAGGACAGGGGAAAGGAAACACCATATATTTT
NA	NA	TRBV10-3	TRBJ1-1	CASIGNTEAFF	TGTGCCAGCATCGGGAACACTGAAGCTTTCTTT
TRBD1	NA	TRBV28	TRBJ1-2	CASRTGTGGSYGYTF	TGTGCCAGCAGAACCGGGACAGGGGGTTCCTATGGCTACACCTTC
TRBD1	NA	TRBV13	TRBJ1-1	CASGTIRTGVVNTEAFF	TGTGCCAGCGGAACAATAAGGACAGGGGTGGTGAACACTGAAGCTTTCTTT
TRBD2	NA	TRBV15	TRBJ2-1	CATSSHTSGSYNEQFF	TGTGCCACCAGCAGCCACACTAGCGGGTCCTACAATGAGCAGTTCTTC
NA	NA	TRBV9	TRBJ2-5	CASSASGRQETQYF	TGTGCCAGCAGCGCCTCCGGTCGGCAAGAGACCCAGTACTTC
TRBD1	NA	TRBV5-1	TRBJ1-2	CASSTDRGANGYTF	TGCGCCAGCAGCACGGACAGGGGCGCGAATGGCTACACCTTC
TRBD1	once	TRBV7-9	TRBJ1-2	CASSSPDRQGGYTF	TGTGCCAGCAGCTCCCCCGATCGACAGGGTGGCTACACCTTC
NA	few	TRBV11-3	TRBJ1-1	CASSLEGSMNTEAFF	TGTGCCAGCAGCTTGGAGGGCAGTATGAACACTGAAGCTTTCTTT
NA	NA	TRBV11-3	TRBJ2-7	CASSLDGSSVTGLEQYF	TGTGCCAGCAGCTTAGATGGGTCGTCGGTGACAGGACTCGAGCAGTACTTC
NA	NA	TRBV28	TRBJ2-2	CASIENYTGELFF	TGTGCCAGCATAGAGAACTACACCGGGGAGCTGTTTTTT
NA	NA	TRBV4-3	TRBJ2-7	CASSQRQELSYEQYF	TGCGCCAGCAGCCAGCGACAGGAGTTATCCTACGAGCAGTACTTC
TRBD1	few	TRBV19	TRBJ1-6	CASSIEAEGGISPLHF	TGTGCCAGTAGTATAGAGGCCGAAGGGGGCATTTCACCCCTCCACTTT
TRBD1	NA	TRBV5-1	TRBJ1-6	CASSIGQGSSYNSPLHF	TGCGCCAGCAGCATAGGACAGGGCAGCTCCTATAATTCACCCCTCCACTTT
NA	NA	TRBV7-3	TRBJ2-1	CASSLRMGAEQFF	TGTGCCAGCAGCTTAAGGATGGGGGCTGAGCAGTTCTTC
NA	few	TRBV18	TRBJ2-2	CASSPRLAELFF	TGTGCCAGCTCACCACGTCTAGCGGAGCTGTTTTTT
NA	NA	TRBV18	TRBJ2-7	CASSGHFYEQYF	TGTGCCAGCTCAGGACACTTCTACGAGCAGTACTTC
NA	NA	TRBV11-3	TRBJ1-1	CASSLDRGRDTEAFF	TGTGCCAGCAGCTTAGACAGGGGAAGAGACACTGAAGCTTTCTTT